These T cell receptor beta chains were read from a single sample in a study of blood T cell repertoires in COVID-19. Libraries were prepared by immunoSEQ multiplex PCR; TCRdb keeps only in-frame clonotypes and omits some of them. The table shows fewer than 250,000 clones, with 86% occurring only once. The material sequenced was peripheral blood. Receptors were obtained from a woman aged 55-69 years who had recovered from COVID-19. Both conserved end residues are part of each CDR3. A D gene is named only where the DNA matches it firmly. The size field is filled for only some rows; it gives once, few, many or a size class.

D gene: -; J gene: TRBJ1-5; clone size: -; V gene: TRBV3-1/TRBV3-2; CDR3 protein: CASSQDLRGGNQPQHF; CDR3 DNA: TGTGCCAGCAGCCAAGATTTAAGGGGTGGCAATCAGCCCCAGCATTTT
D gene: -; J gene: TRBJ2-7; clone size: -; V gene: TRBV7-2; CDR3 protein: CASSSDSPYEQYF; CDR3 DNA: TGTGCCAGCAGCTCGGACAGCCCATACGAGCAGTACTTC
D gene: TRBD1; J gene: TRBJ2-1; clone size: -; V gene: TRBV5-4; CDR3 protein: CASSLVGTGEQFF; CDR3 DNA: TGTGCCAGCAGCTTGGTTGGGACAGGAGAGCAGTTCTTC
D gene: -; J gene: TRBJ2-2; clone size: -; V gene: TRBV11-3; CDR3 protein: CASSFGLALITGELFF; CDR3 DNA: TGTGCCAGCAGCTTTGGGCTAGCCCTTATCACCGGGGAGCTGTTTTTT
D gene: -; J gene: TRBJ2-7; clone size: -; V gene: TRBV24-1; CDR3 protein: CATSEPLRSSYEQYF; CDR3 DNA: TGTGCCACCAGTGAACCTCTGAGAAGCTCCTACGAGCAGTACTTC
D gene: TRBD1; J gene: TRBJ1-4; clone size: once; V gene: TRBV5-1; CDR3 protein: CASSSAGTGAEKLFF; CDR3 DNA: TGCGCCAGCAGCTCAGCCGGGACAGGGGCTGAAAAACTGTTTTTT
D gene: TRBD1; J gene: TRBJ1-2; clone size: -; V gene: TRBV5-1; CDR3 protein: CASSLEGAGYTF; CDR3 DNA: TGCGCCAGCAGCTTGGAGGGGGCTGGCTACACCTTC
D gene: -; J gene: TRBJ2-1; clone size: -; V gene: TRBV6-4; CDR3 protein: CASSLTGSYNEQFF; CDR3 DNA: TGTGCCAGCAGTTTAACAGGCTCCTACAATGAGCAGTTCTTC
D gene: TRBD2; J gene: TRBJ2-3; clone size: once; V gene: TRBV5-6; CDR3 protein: CASSGGTSGLRTDTQYF; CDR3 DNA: TGTGCCAGCAGCGGGGGGACTAGCGGGTTACGCACAGATACGCAGTATTTT
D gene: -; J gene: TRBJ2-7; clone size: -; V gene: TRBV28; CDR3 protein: CASSFRPSYEQYF; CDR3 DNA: TGTGCCAGCAGTTTTCGGCCTAGCTACGAGCAGTACTTC
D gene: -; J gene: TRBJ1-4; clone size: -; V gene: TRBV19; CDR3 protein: CASSRQINEKLFF; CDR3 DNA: TGTGCCAGTAGTAGACAGATTAATGAAAAACTGTTTTTT
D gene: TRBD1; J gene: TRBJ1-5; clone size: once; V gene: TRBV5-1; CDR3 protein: CASSPDREQPQHF; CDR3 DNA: TGCGCCAGCAGCCCGGACAGGGAGCAGCCCCAGCATTTT
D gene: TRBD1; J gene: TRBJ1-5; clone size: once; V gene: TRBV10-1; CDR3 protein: CASRLQGDRQPQHF; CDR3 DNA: TGCGCCAGCAGACTACAGGGGGATCGTCAGCCCCAGCATTTT
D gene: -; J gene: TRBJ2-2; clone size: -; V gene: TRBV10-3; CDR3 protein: CAICAALNTGELFF; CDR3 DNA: TGTGCCATCTGCGCGGCATTAAACACCGGGGAGCTGTTTTTT
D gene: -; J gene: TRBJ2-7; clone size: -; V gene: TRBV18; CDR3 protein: CASSPNSQTYEQYF; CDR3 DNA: TGTGCCAGCTCACCTAACAGCCAGACCTACGAGCAGTACTTC
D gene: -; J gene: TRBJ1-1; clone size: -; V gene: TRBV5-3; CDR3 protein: CARSPLVATEAFF; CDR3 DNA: TGTGCCAGAAGTCCCTTGGTGGCAACTGAAGCTTTCTTT
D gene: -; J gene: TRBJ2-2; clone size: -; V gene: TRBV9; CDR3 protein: CASSTRIGELFF; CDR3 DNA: TGTGCCAGCAGCACTCGAATCGGGGAGCTGTTTTTT
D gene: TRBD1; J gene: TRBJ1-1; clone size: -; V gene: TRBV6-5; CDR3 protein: CASSPWTGGTEAFF; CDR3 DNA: TGTGCCAGCAGTCCCTGGACAGGGGGTACTGAAGCTTTCTTT
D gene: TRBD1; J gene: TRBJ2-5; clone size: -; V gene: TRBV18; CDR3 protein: CASSPSRGQETQYF; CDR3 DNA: TGTGCCAGCTCACCTAGCAGGGGGCAAGAGACCCAGTACTTC
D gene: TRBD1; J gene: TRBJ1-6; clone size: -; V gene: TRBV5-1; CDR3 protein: CASSWDRDTGSPLHF; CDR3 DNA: TGCGCCAGCAGCTGGGACAGGGACACAGGATCACCCCTCCACTTT
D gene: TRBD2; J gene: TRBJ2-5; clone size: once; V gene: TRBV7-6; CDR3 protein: CASSLRSWSGGAQETQYF; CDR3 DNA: TGTGCCAGCAGCTTACGTTCATGGAGCGGGGGAGCACAAGAGACCCAGTACTTC
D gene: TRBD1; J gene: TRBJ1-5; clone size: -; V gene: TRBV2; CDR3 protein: CASSVPTGDNQPQHF; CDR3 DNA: TGTGCCAGCAGTGTGCCGACAGGGGATAATCAGCCCCAGCATTTT
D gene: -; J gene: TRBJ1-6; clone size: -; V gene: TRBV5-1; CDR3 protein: CASSLEEHNSPLHF; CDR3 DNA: TGCGCCAGCAGCTTGGAAGAGCATAATTCACCCCTCCACTTT
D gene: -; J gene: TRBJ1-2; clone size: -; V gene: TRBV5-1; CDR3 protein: CASTRTAGGDYGYTF; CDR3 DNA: TGCGCCAGCACAAGGACGGCCGGGGGAGACTATGGCTACACCTTC
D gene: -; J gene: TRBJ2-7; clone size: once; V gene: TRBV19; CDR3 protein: CASSDLHGYEQYF; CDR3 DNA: TGTGCCAGTAGTGACCTTCACGGGTACGAGCAGTACTTC
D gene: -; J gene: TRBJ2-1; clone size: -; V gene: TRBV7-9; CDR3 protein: CASSLTTPLNEQFF; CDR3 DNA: TGTGCCAGCAGCTTGACGACACCCCTTAATGAGCAGTTCTTC
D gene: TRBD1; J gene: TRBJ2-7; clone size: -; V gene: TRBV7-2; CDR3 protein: CASSLGQGVGEQYF; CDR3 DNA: TGTGCCAGCAGCTTGGGACAGGGGGTTGGCGAGCAGTACTTC
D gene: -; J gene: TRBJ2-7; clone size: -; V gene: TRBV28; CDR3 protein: CAIPGVGGEQYF; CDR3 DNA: TGTGCCATACCGGGTGTCGGGGGCGAGCAGTACTTC
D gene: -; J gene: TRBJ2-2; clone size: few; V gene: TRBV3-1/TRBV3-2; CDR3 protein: CASSQEITGLGELFF; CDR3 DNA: TGTGCCAGCAGCCAAGAGATAACGGGGTTGGGGGAGCTGTTTTTT
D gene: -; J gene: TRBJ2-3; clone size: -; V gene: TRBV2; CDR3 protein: CASSARVGATDTQYF; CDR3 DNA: TGTGCCAGCAGTGCCCGGGTGGGAGCCACAGATACGCAGTATTTT
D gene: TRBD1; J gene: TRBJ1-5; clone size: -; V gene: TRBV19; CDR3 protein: CASSDRGPNQPQHF; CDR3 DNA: TGTGCCAGTAGTGACAGGGGGCCGAATCAGCCCCAGCATTTT
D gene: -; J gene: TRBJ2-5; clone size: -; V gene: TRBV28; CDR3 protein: CASNQWRERRTQYF; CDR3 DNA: TGTGCCAGCAACCAATGGAGGGAGCGCAGGACCCAGTACTTC
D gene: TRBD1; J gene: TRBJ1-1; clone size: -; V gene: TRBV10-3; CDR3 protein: CAISETWDRTYTEAFF; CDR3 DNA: TGTGCCATCAGTGAGACATGGGACAGGACCTACACTGAAGCTTTCTTT
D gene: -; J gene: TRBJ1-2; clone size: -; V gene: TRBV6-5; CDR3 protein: CASKEANYGYTF; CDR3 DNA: TGTGCCAGCAAGGAGGCTAACTATGGCTACACCTTC
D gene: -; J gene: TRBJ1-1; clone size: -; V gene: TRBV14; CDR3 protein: CASSQWTVTEAFF; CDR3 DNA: TGTGCCAGCAGCCAGTGGACAGTCACTGAAGCTTTCTTT
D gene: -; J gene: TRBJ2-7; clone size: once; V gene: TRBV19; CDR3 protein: CASSIGGSRSYEQYF; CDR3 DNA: TGTGCCAGTAGTATAGGAGGCAGCCGCTCCTACGAGCAGTACTTC
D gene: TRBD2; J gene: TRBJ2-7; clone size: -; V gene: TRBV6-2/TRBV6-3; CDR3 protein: CASSWGLAGEISYEQYF; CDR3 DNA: TGTGCCAGCAGTTGGGGACTAGCGGGGGAGATATCCTACGAGCAGTACTTC
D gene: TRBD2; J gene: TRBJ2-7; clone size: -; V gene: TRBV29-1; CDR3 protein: CSVVGGNSYEQYF; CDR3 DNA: TGCAGCGTTGTGGGAGGGAACTCCTACGAGCAGTACTTC
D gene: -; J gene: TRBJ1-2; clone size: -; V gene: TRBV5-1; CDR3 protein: CASSGGTLTNYGYTF; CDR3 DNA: TGCGCCAGCAGCGGCGGGACGCTAACTAACTATGGCTACACCTTC
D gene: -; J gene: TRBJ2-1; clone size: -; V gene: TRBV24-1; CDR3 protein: CATSDPHRTGGFYNEQFF; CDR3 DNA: TGTGCCACCAGTGACCCACACCGGACAGGAGGGTTCTACAATGAGCAGTTCTTC
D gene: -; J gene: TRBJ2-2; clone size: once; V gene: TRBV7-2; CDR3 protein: CASSPQGAGELFF; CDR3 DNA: TGTGCCAGCAGCCCCCAAGGAGCCGGGGAGCTGTTTTTT
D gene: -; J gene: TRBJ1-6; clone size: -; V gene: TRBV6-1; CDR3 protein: CASSEGGKGLGLPPLHF; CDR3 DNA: TGTGCCAGCAGTGAAGGGGGAAAAGGGTTAGGACTTCCACCCCTCCACTTT
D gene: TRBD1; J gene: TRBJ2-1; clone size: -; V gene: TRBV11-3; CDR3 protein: CASSPARGQGEQFF; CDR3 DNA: TGTGCCAGCAGCCCGGCGAGGGGGCAGGGTGAGCAGTTCTTC
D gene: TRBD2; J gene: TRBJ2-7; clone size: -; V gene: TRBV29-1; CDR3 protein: CSALSGGPYEQYF; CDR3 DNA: TGCAGCGCTCTGAGCGGGGGCCCCTACGAGCAGTACTTC
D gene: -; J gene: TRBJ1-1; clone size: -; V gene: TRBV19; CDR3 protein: CASIPGGDRLAAFF; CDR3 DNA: TGTGCCAGTATCCCCGGCGGGGACCGCCTTGCGGCTTTCTTT
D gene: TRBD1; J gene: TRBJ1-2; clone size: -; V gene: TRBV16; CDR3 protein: CASNRDRVRYGYTF; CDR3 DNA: TGTGCCAGCAACCGTGACAGGGTTCGCTATGGCTACACCTTC
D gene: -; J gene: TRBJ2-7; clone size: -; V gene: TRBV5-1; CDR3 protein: CASSFSGDNSYEQYF; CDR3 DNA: TGCGCCAGCAGCTTCTCCGGGGACAACTCCTACGAGCAGTACTTC
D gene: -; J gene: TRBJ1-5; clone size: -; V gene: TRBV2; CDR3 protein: CASRGQANQPQHF; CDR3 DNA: TGTGCCAGCAGAGGACAAGCCAATCAGCCCCAGCATTTT
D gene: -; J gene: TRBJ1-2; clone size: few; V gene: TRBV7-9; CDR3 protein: CASSLGTQVWGYTF; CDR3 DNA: TGTGCCAGCAGCTTAGGGACACAAGTTTGGGGCTACACCTTC
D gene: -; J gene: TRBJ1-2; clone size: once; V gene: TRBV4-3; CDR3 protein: CASSQEFWAGYTF; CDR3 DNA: TGCGCCAGCAGCCAAGAATTTTGGGCTGGCTACACCTTC
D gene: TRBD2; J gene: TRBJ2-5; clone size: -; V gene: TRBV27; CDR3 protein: CASSLAGGLETQYF; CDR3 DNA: TGTGCCAGCAGTTTAGCGGGGGGGCTCGAGACCCAGTACTTC